This T cell receptor beta chain was profiled in a study of early T cells in non-severe SARS-CoV-2 infection (dated by TCRdb to the early 2020s). About the full investigation: Because TCR sequencing relied on bulk RNA taken from unsorted whole blood, pairing of alpha and beta chains was not possible. General conclusions and limits of the study: VDJdb matching was skewed toward anti-spike CD8 responses, so virus-specific expansions were likely underestimated and private and CD4 specificities were missed.

From cysteine to phenylalanine, the CDR3 is 14 amino acids long. The retained sequence is limited to the CDR3, 42 bases, with the frame set at the first base. V and J are trimmed by 6 bases and 5 bases, and the gene matches miss 3 bases of the junction. The protocol used for the library was 5' RACE. The data were produced on a NextSeq 500. In the TCR library protocol, unique molecular identifiers were attached to individual cDNA molecules to correct for PCR bias and sequencing error. Both TCR alpha and beta chains were sequenced, and tight co-correlation was observed between alpha and beta sequence abundances in each sample. Per the source publication's procedure: Decombinator V4 was used to annotate TCR sequences for V gene, J gene and CDR3. Expanded TCRs were defined as changing significantly between any two time points under a Poisson model with p below 0.0001. TCR abundances were normalised to the total number of TCRs sequenced in each sample and reported as counts per million. TRAV1-2 paired with TRAJ12, TRAJ20 or TRAJ33 defined MAIT TCRs, while TRAV10 paired with TRAJ18 defined iNKT TCRs. VDJdb, accessed 1 November 2021, was searched for CMV, EBV and SARS-CoV-2 annotated TCRs, excluding TCRs annotated for multiple antigens. TCRdb applied fastp at Q25 and MiXCR to the public reads, then kept only in-frame beta chains. CDR3 protein sequences are deduplicated, and each keeps its most common genes and DNA. The V and J calls and clone size come from TCRdb's table, not from the authors' own analysis. The sample table records tens of thousands of distinct CDR3 sequences; around 6.1% of these occur just once. The ten top clones hold about 20% of the sample.

This was a case-control study nested in a cohort of healthcare workers in London, UK, who had nasopharyngeal swab PCR tests and blood samples taken every week. Healthcare workers were recruited during the week of the UK lockdown, between 23 and 31 March 2020, and followed weekly for up to about 15 weeks. Only a few counts were recorded for this clonotype. Its antigen is still unknown. Per-base quality was not reported, and no clone a single base away is much larger than it. The TCR was taken from an adult who was a healthcare worker with PCR-confirmed SARS-CoV-2 infection or an uninfected control (not recorded which). Specimen: whole blood, collected at baseline. The V gene is TRBV12-3 or TRBV12-4 and the J gene is TRBJ2-1, with 11 junctional bases fitting TRBD2. At the DNA level, the sequence is TGTGCCAGCAGCAGGGGACTAGCGGACAATGAGCAGTTCTTC. This gives the protein CASSRGLADNEQFF.